Shown below are 5 T cell receptor beta chains from a single sample sequenced in a study of vaccination and CD4 T cells after COVID-19. The assay that was used to sequence DNA from cultured CD4+ T cells was the Oncomine TCR Beta short-read assay. MiXCR, applied by TCRdb to the PCR reads, yields one record per CDR3 protein. The data contain about 22,000 distinct CDR3 sequences, roughly 33% of them seen just once; the ten biggest clones take up around 12%. The treatment here: roughly 10-day PBMC culture with coronavirus spike peptide pools or control peptides (ViraFEST assay). No antigen has been assigned to these receptors. The source material was cultured CD4+ T cells from blood. Source of these receptors: a human donor with COVID-19.

The chain joins TRBV12-3 or TRBV12-4 to TRBJ2-7; D might be TRBD1 (5 bases). This CDR3 is built from 14 residues. Trimming stripped 2 bases from V and 2 bases from J, with 10 bases between. CDR3 loop: CASSLRGFAYEQYF. CDR3 bases: TGTGCCAGCAGTTTAAGGGGTTTCGCCTACGAGCAGTACTTC.

The chain joins TRBV20-1 to TRBJ1-5; 8 positions agree with TRBD1. Looked up from germline, CDR1 is DFQATT and CDR2 is SNEGSKA (reference sequence). Germline trimming cut 3 bases from V and 7 bases from J; bases unmatched to any gene: 5. The CDR3 covers 13 residues. CDR3: CSASLPGGQPQHF. The DNA for the CDR3 is TGCAGTGCTAGTCTGCCAGGGGGCCAGCCCCAGCATTTT.

The chain links TRBV20-1 to TRBJ2-1; D remains ambiguous. The germline V gene has CDR1 DFQATT and CDR2 SNEGSKA (reference sequence). The CDR3 has 12 residues. V lost 2 bases, J lost 7 bases, and 9 bases lay in between. CDR3 sequence reads: CSARRTDNEQFF. CDR3 in DNA: TGCAGTGCTAGACGGACCGATAATGAGCAGTTCTTC.

This clonotype was seen a few times. The chain combines TRBV2 with TRBJ1-2; TRBD1 matches 9 bases. Germline loops: CDR1 SNHLY, CDR2 FYNNEI. The CDR3 has 16 amino acids. V trimming: 4 bases; J trimming: 1 base; junction bases outside the gene matches: 7. CDR3 bases: TGTGCCAGCAGTGGGGGACAGGGATCCATTAACTATGGCTACACCTTC. It specifies CASSGGQGSINYGYTF.

This chain uses TRBV18 with TRBJ2-1, with 10 nucleotides matching TRBD2. V dropped 5 bases and J dropped 8; count of bases not matched to a gene: 12. CDR1 is KGHSH and CDR2 is LQKENI in the germline V gene. The CDR3 runs 16 residues. CDR3: CASSRAGGPGLDEQFF. Here the CDR3 DNA reads TGTGCCAGCTCAAGAGCGGGGGGGCCCGGCCTTGATGAGCAGTTCTTC.